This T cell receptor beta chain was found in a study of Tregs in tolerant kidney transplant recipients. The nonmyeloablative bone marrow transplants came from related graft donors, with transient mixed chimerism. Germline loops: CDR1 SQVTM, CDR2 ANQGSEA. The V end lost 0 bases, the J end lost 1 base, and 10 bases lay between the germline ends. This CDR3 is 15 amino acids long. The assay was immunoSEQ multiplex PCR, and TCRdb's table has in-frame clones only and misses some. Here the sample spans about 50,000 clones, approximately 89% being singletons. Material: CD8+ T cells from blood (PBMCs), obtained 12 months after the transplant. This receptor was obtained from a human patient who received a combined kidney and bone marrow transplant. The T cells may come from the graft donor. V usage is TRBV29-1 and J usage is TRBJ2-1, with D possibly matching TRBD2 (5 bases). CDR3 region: CSVEDRLASYNEQFF. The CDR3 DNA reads TGCAGCGTTGAAGATCGGTTAGCGTCCTACAATGAGCAGTTCTTC.